The 18 T cell receptor beta chains presented below share a single source sample, sequenced in a study of patients and donors after allogeneic stem cell transplantation (dated by TCRdb to 2018 to 2020). The library was produced with RT-PCR. The run used a NextSeq 550. TCRdb reprocessed the public reads (quality trimming at Q25 with fastp, clone calling with MiXCR) and kept in-frame beta chains. CDR3 protein sequences are deduplicated, and each keeps its most common genes and DNA. For this sample there are hundreds of thousands of distinct CDR3 sequences; roughly 17% appear just once. The ten largest make up less than 8% of the sample. The sequenced sample consisted of blood, either unsorted or a sorted T cell fraction (not recorded which). The receptors stem from a human donor who was either an allogeneic HSCT recipient or a stem cell or donor lymphocyte infusion donor (not recorded which). It is not recorded whose cells these are; they may come from a transplant donor.

CDR3 protein: CASSLRVRGQPQHF. CDR3 coding DNA: TGTGCCAGCAGTTTAAGGGTTAGGGGTCAGCCCCAGCATTTT. The chain couples TRBV28 to TRBJ1-5, with D perhaps TRBD1 (5 bases). The germline V gene has CDR1 MDHEN and CDR2 SYDVKM. The CDR3 has 14 residues. Trimming pared 2 bases from V and 6 bases from J, leaving 11 bases between.

Written as DNA, the CDR3 is TGTGCCAGCAGCTTAGGACAGGGTTACACAGATACGCAGTATTTT. Translated, it gives CASSLGQGYTDTQYF. The chain recombines TRBV7-6 with TRBJ2-3, with 7 bases identical to TRBD1. V trimming: 1 base; J trimming: 2 bases; junction bases outside the gene matches: 3. The CDR3 has 15 residues. Germline loops: CDR1 SGHVS, CDR2 FNYEAQ.

V usage is TRBV6-5 and J usage is TRBJ1-1, with 7 bases fitting TRBD1. This CDR3 region has 16 residues. CDR1 is MNHEY and CDR2 is SVGAGI in the germline V gene. Unmatched junction bases numbered 10, after V lost 2 bases and J lost 4 bases. The CDR3 region has the DNA TGTGCCAGCAGTTACCGACTGACAGGGTCCAGCACTGAAGCTTTCTTT. This codes for CASSYRLTGSSTEAFF.

There are a few counts of this clonotype. The rearrangement uses TRBV5-1 and TRBJ1-6; D is perhaps TRBD1 (5 bases). Per germline, CDR1 SGHRS and CDR2 YFSETQ. V lost 4 bases, J lost 1 base, and 9 bases lay in between. The CDR3 runs 15 residues. CDR3 DNA: TGCGCCAGCAGCGCCGAGGGGTCCTATAATTCACCCCTCCACTTT. Translated, it gives CASSAEGSYNSPLHF. The variable domain in full, completed from reference TRBV5-1 and TRBJ1-6, reads KAGVTQTPRYLIKTRGQQVTLSCSPISGHRSVSWYQQTPGQGLQFLFEYFSETQRNKGNFPGRFSGRQFSNSRSEMNVSTLELGDSALYLCASSAEGSYNSPLHFGNGTRLTVT.

This clonotype was detected only a few times. The rearrangement links TRBV2 to TRBJ2-5; no clear D gene. V was clipped by 5 bases and J by 5 bases, with 18 bases between them. Germline V gene data show CDR1 as SNHLY and CDR2 as FYNNEI. CDR3 length equals 15 residues. The CDR3 protein is CASSSLSSLGETQYF. The CDR3 DNA is TGTGCCAGCAGTTCTCTTAGTAGTCTCGGCGAGACCCAGTACTTC. The whole variable domain, filled in from reference TRBV2 and TRBJ2-5, reads EPEVTQTPSHQVTQMGQEVILRCVPISNHLYFYWYRQILGQKVEFLVSFYNNEISEKSEIFDDQFSVERPDGSNFTLKIRSTKLEDSAMYFCASSSLSSLGETQYFGPGTRLLVL.

This clonotype has at least ten counts. The CDR3 bases are TGTGCCAGCAGTTTATCGCTAGGACTAGCGGGGTTCCCCCAGTTCTTC. As protein: CASSLSLGLAGFPQFF. This sequence joins TRBV27 and TRBJ2-1, with TRBD2 matching over 12 bases. Trimming took 0 bases from V and 13 from J; bases not matched to a gene: 10. CDR1 and CDR2 from the germline V gene are MNHEY and SMNVEV (reference sequence). The CDR3 spans 16 residues.

This clonotype was observed a few times. The J gene is TRBJ2-7, the V gene TRBV11-2; no definite D call. The CDR3 contains 15 residues. Germline CDR1 reads SGHAT; CDR2 reads FQNNGV. The V and J ends lost 2 bases and 1 base respectively, with 12 bases between them. CDR3 bases: TGTGCCAGCAGCTTAACCGGGCGCAGTTCCTACGAGCAGTACTTC. Amino acid sequence: CASSLTGRSSYEQYF.

The CDR3 DNA reads TGTGCCAGCAGGAACCCGGGACTAGCGGAGGGAGAGACCCAGTACTTC. It is translated as CASRNPGLAEGETQYF. The chain joins TRBV12-3 or TRBV12-4 to TRBJ2-5, with 11 bases identical to TRBD2. CDR3 size: 16 residues. V shed 6 bases, J shed 4 bases, and the junction held 10 bases outside the gene matches.

The V gene is TRBV12-3 or TRBV12-4, the J gene TRBJ1-6, with D unclear. This CDR3 region has 12 residues. The V end was cut by 6 bases, the J end by 10 bases, with 10 bases between. The CDR3 sequence is CASSTRQSPLHF. The CDR3 nucleotides are TGTGCCAGCAGCACCAGGCAGTCACCCCTCCACTTT.

V usage is TRBV2 and J usage is TRBJ2-7; the match to TRBD2 covers 7 bases. Germline CDR1 and CDR2: SNHLY and FYNNEI. The J segment lost 11 bases and the V segment lost 0 bases, leaving 16 bases of the junction unmatched. The CDR3 sequence is 16 residues long. The CDR3 spells CASSEAPSILTREEYF. The CDR3 DNA reads as TGTGCCAGCAGTGAAGCCCCAAGCATCCTCACACGGGAGGAGTACTTC.

The table lists this clonotype with a few counts. This rearrangement joins TRBV20-1 to TRBJ1-5; 10 bases are a match to TRBD1. The CDR3 runs 14 residues. The V segment lost 5 bases and the J segment 0 bases; nucleotides outside the gene matches: 1. CDR1 DFQATT and CDR2 SNEGSKA come from the germline V gene (reference sequence). In DNA, the CDR3 is TGCAGTGCTGGACAGGGGGTTAGCAATCAGCCCCAGCATTTT. This translates into CSAGQGVSNQPQHF.

This clonotype was recorded a few times. This chain joins TRBV7-9 and TRBJ2-2, with 8 bases lining up with TRBD1. J lost 4 bases, V lost 5 bases, and 6 bases had no gene match. The CDR3 sequence is 15 residues long. Germline CDR1 SEHNR, CDR2 FQNEAQ (reference sequence). The CDR3 reads CASSEQTGGTGELFF. The CDR3 region has the DNA TGTGCCAGCAGCGAGCAAACAGGGGGCACCGGGGAGCTGTTTTTT.

The CDR3 sequence is CASSYGLAHEQYF. The CDR3 DNA reads as TGTGCCAGCAGTTATGGGCTAGCCCACGAGCAGTACTTC. This rearrangement joins TRBV6-5 to TRBJ2-7, with D perhaps TRBD2 (5 bases). CDR3 length equals 13 residues. Germline lookup yields CDR1 MNHEY and CDR2 SVGAGI. V lost 3 bases to trimming and J lost 5 bases, with 11 bases between them.

V and J are TRBV3-1 and TRBJ1-1; D is uncertain. Germline V CDR1 and CDR2: LGHDT, YNNKEL (reference sequence). The CDR3 is 14 amino acids. V was trimmed by 4 bases and J by 4 bases, leaving 13 bases between them. The CDR3 coding sequence is TGTGCCAGCAGCCTGACGAATTCGGGCACTGAAGCTTTCTTT. It translates to CASSLTNSGTEAFF.

The chain carries TRBV5-6 and TRBJ2-2; TRBD2 matches 7 bases. This CDR3 is 14 amino acids long. CDR1 SGHDT and CDR2 YYEEEE come from the germline V gene. Trimming cost V 2 bases and J 6 bases; bases outside gene matches: 4. The CDR3 is CASSFPGGAGELFF. In DNA, the CDR3 is TGTGCCAGCAGCTTCCCGGGAGGCGCCGGGGAGCTGTTTTTT.

The chain links TRBV6-1 to TRBJ2-7, with 11 positions matching TRBD2. The CDR3 is 14 amino acids. CDR1 is MNHNS, CDR2 SASEGT, per germline. V dropped 8 bases and J dropped 3; count of bases not matched to a gene: 6. DNA for the CDR3: TGTGCCAGCCGTGGACTAGCGGGTCTCTACGAGCAGTACTTC. Its translation is CASRGLAGLYEQYF.

This clonotype has a handful of counts. The chain recombines TRBV20-1 with TRBJ2-7, with D possibly matching TRBD2 (7 bases). Germline V gene data show CDR1 as DFQATT and CDR2 as SNEGSKA (reference sequence). Trimming stripped 2 bases from V and 3 bases from J, with 17 bases between. The CDR3 has 15 residues. CDR3 in amino acids: CSARTEGGYYYEQYF. CDR3 nucleotides: TGCAGTGCTAGAACTGAGGGGGGGTACTACTACGAGCAGTACTTC.

This clonotype was detected a few times. The genes are TRBV7-2 and TRBJ1-2; 12 bases are a match to TRBD1. The CDR3 is 14 amino acids. The V segment lost 8 bases and the J segment 4 bases; nucleotides outside the gene matches: 5. The germline V gene encodes CDR1 SGHTA and CDR2 FQGNSA. The CDR3 loop is CASLGQGAGYGYTF. The CDR3 DNA reads TGTGCCAGCCTGGGACAGGGGGCAGGCTATGGCTACACCTTC.